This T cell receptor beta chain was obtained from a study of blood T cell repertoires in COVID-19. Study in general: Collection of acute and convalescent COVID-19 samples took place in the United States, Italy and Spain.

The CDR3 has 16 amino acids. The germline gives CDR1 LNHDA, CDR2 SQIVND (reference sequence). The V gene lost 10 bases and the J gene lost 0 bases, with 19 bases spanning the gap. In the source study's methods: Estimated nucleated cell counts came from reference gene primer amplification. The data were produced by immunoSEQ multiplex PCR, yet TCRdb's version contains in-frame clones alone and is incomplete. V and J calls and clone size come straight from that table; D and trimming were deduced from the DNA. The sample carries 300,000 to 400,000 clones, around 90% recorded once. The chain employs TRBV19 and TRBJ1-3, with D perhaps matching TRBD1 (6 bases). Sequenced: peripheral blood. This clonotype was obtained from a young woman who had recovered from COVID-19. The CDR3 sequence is CATRGGGLSSGNTIYF. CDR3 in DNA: TGTGCCACCAGAGGGGGGGGCCTAAGCTCTGGAAACACCATATATTTT.